This TCR beta chain is from a study of blood T cell repertoires in COVID-19. About the study: Sources were T cells, B-cell-depleted T cells, or PBMCs; the material itself was cDNA or gDNA.

Seattle's cohort entered during active infection and was followed longitudinally. In the source study's methods: Reference gene primers were amplified, and this amplification served to estimate nucleated cell counts. Using immunoSEQ multiplex PCR, the repertoire was profiled, and TCRdb retains in-frame clones only, with some absent. V, J and clone size were drawn from that table, and D and trimming were deduced from the DNA. Among 70,000 to 90,000 clones, about 82% were seen once, and the ten largest hold around a tenth. Material for sequencing was peripheral blood. The sequence was collected from a man between 45 and 60 years old with COVID-19, enrolled during active disease.

CDR3 sequence reads: CASSPGGISSYNSPLHF. Here the CDR3 DNA reads TGTGCCAGCAGCCCGGGGGGCATTAGCTCCTATAATTCACCCCTCCACTTT. The chain carries TRBV7-2 and TRBJ1-6; D perhaps matches TRBD1 (6 bases). Deletions cut 5 bases from V and 0 bases from J, with 14 bases between. Germline V gives CDR1 SGHTA, CDR2 FQGNSA. The CDR3 runs 17 residues.